What follows are 6 T cell receptor beta chains derived from one specimen sequenced in a study of glioma-infiltrating T cells after dendritic cell vaccination. Sequencing used immunoSEQ multiplex PCR; TCRdb keeps in-frame clones, though not all of them. The table includes approximately 90,000 clones, approximately 81% detected once. Sequenced here: blood, sampled before dendritic cell vaccination. These receptors came from a human donor with glioblastoma.

The rearrangement links TRBV6-1 to TRBJ1-4; D ambiguous. CDR3 length equals 15 residues. V was pared by 4 bases and J by 0 bases, with 9 bases between. Germline CDR1 MNHNS, CDR2 SASEGT. The CDR3 loop reads CASSADYATNEKLFF. CDR3 DNA sequence: TGTGCCAGCAGTGCAGATTATGCAACTAATGAAAAACTGTTTTTT.

This chain connects TRBV29-1 to TRBJ1-4, with unresolved D. Trimming pared 4 bases from V and 8 bases from J, leaving 8 bases between. The CDR3 totals 11 residues. Germline lookup yields CDR1 SQVTM and CDR2 ANQGSEA. The CDR3 sequence: CSVVGREKLFF. As DNA, the CDR3 is TGCAGCGTTGTTGGGAGAGAAAAACTGTTTTTT.

The rearrangement uses TRBV15 and TRBJ2-2; the match to TRBD2 covers 8 bases. Germline CDR1 is LNHNV and CDR2 is YYDKDF (reference sequence). The V segment lost 0 bases and the J segment 2 bases; nucleotides outside the gene matches: 2. The CDR3 has 16 amino acids. The CDR3 region is CATSRESGSNTGELFF. The CDR3 DNA reads as TGTGCCACCAGCAGAGAGAGCGGGAGTAACACCGGGGAGCTGTTTTTT.

The rearrangement uses TRBV7-9 and TRBJ1-4; D gene uncertain. CDR1 and CDR2 from the germline V gene are SEHNR and FQNEAQ (reference sequence). This CDR3 comprises 15 residues. The V end was cut by 1 base, the J end by 1 base, with 7 bases between. This CDR3 is CASSLGPGTNEKLFF. The DNA for the CDR3 is TGTGCCAGCAGCTTAGGGCCGGGAACTAATGAAAAACTGTTTTTT.

The chain combines TRBV10-3 with TRBJ2-1; TRBD2 matches at 7 bases. The V segment lost 4 bases and the J segment 6 bases; nucleotides outside the gene matches: 3. There are 13 residues in the CDR3. Germline values: CDR1 ENHRY, CDR2 SYGVKD. The CDR3: CAISGTSLNEQFF. The DNA for the CDR3 is TGTGCCATCAGTGGGACTAGTCTCAATGAGCAGTTCTTC.

The genes are TRBV2 and TRBJ2-7; TRBD1 agrees at 11 bases. Germline assignment: CDR1 SNHLY and CDR2 FYNNEI. The CDR3 runs to 14 residues. V lost 6 bases to trimming and J lost 6 bases; unmatched junction nucleotides: 7. CDR3 sequence (DNA): TGTGCCAGCAGGCGGGACAGGGGGGTAGGCGAGCAGTACTTC. Residues: CASRRDRGVGEQYF.